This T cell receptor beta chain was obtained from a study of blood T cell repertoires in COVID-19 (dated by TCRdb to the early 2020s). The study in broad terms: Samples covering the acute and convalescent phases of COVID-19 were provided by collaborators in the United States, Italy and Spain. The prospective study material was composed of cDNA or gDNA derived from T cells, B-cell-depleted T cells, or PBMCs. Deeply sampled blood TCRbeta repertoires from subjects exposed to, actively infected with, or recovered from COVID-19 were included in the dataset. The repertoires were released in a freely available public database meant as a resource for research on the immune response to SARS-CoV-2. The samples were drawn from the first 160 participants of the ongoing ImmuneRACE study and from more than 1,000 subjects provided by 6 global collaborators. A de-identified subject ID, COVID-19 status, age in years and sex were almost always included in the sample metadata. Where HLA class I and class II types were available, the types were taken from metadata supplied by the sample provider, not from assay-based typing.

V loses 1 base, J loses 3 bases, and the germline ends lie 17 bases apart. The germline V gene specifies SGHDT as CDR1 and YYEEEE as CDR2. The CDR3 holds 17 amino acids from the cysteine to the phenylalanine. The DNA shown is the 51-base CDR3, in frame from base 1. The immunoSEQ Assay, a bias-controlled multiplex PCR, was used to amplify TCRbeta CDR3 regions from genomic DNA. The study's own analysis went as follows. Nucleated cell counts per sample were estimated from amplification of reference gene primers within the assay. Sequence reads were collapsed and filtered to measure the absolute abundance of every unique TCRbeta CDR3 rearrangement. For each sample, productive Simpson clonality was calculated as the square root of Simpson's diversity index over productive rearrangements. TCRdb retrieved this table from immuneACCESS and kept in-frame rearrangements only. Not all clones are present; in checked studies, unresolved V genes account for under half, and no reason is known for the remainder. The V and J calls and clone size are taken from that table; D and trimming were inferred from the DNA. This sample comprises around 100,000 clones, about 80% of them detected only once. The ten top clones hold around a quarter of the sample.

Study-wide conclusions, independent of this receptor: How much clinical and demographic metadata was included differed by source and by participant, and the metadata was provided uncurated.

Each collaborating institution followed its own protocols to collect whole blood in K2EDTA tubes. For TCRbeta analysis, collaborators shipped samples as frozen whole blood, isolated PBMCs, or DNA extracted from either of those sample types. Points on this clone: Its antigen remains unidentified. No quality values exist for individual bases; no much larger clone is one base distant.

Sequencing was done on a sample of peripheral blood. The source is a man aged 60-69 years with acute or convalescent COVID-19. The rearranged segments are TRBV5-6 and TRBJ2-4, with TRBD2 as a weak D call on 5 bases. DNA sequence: TGTGCCAGCAGCTTGAGAGGGATTGATGGGGACAAAAACATTCAGTACTTC. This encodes CASSLRGIDGDKNIQYF.